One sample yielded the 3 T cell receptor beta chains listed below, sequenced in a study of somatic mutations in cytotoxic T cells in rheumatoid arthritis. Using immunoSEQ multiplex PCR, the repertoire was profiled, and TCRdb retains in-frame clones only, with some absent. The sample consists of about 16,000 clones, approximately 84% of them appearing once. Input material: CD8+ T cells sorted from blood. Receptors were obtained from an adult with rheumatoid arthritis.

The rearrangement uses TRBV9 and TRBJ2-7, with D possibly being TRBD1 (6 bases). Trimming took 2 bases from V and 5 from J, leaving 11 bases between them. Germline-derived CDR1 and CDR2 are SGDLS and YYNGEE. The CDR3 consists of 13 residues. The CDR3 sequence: CASSVRDNNEQYF. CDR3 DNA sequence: TGTGCCAGCAGCGTCCGGGACAACAACGAGCAGTACTTC.

CDR3 in amino acids: CASSYDRGVYEQYF. In nucleotides, the CDR3 is TGTGCCAGCAGTTATGACAGGGGCGTTTACGAGCAGTACTTC. This chain connects TRBV5-6 to TRBJ2-7; 8 bases are a match to TRBD1. The CDR3 is 14 residues long. Germline V gene sequence: CDR1 SGHDT, CDR2 YYEEEE. Germline trimming cut 5 bases from V and 4 bases from J; bases unmatched to any gene: 8.

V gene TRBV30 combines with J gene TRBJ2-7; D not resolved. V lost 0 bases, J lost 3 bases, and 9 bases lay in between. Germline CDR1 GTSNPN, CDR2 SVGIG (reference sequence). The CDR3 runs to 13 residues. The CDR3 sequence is CAWSVGQNYEQYF. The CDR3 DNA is TGTGCCTGGAGTGTAGGGCAGAACTACGAGCAGTACTTC. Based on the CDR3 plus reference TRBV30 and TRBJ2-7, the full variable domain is SQTIHQWPATLVQPVGSPLSLECTVEGTSNPNLYWYRQAAGRGLQLLFYSVGIGQISSEVPQNLSASRPQDRQFILSSKKLLLSDSGFYLCAWSVGQNYEQYFGPGTRLTVT.